This T cell receptor (beta chain) was observed in a study of T cell changes during pregnancy in multiple sclerosis. Data came from immunoSEQ multiplex PCR; TCRdb stores just in-frame clones and leaves some out. Of approximately 61,000 clones listed, around 90% are singletons. This sample comprised peripheral blood, obtained in the first trimester of pregnancy. The sequence was collected from a female donor with multiple sclerosis, enrolled in a pregnancy study.

Here the CDR3 reads CASSGQGRNTEAFF. In DNA form, the CDR3 reads TGTGCCAGCAGTGGACAGGGGAGGAACACTGAAGCTTTCTTT. The gene calls are TRBV25-1 and TRBJ1-1; 8 positions match TRBD1. CDR1 and CDR2 from the germline V gene are MGHDK and SYGVNS. The CDR3 is 14 amino acids. The V gene end was trimmed by 4 bases and the J gene end by 1 base; junction bases not matched to a gene: 2.